These T cell receptor beta chains were read from a single sample in a study of shared clonotypes between healthy human individuals. Repertoires were generated with immunoSEQ multiplex PCR, while TCRdb's copy carries only in-frame clones and drops some. In the table there are hundreds of thousands of clones, roughly 70% of which are singletons. Source material: memory CD4+ T cells sorted from blood. These receptors originate from a woman in her 30s in good health. Both conserved end residues are part of each CDR3. A D gene is named only where the DNA matches it firmly. Rows may omit the clone size; those that give it use once, few, many or a size class.

15,.,TRBD1,TRBJ1-5,TRBV28,TGTGCCAGCAGATCGGACAGGGCGAGCAATCAGCCCCAGCATTTT,CASRSDRASNQPQHF
15,.,.,TRBJ2-5,TRBV7-8,TGTGCCAGCAGCCGCTCGCGGGACACGGTGGAGACCCAGTACTTC,CASSRSRDTVETQYF
13,.,.,TRBJ1-2,TRBV18,TGTGCCAGCTCAACCGGGCTATTATATGGCTACACCTTC,CASSTGLLYGYTF
13,few,.,TRBJ2-1,TRBV6-1,TGTGCCAGCAGTCAACTAGCTTTCGGTGAGCAGTTCTTC,CASSQLAFGEQFF
13,once,.,TRBJ2-3,TRBV11-2,TGTGCCAGCAGCTTAGTTTTTTCCGATACGCAGTATTTT,CASSLVFSDTQYF
14,.,.,TRBJ1-2,TRBV6-6,TGTGCCAGCAGACGATTGACAGCTAACTATGGCTACACCTTC,CASRRLTANYGYTF
15,.,.,TRBJ1-1,TRBV19,TGTGCCAGTAGTATTGAAACAGTAACGAACACTGAAGCTTTCTTT,CASSIETVTNTEAFF
15,once,TRBD1,TRBJ2-7,TRBV19,TGTGCCAGTAGTATAGGCGACAGGGTGTCCTACGAGCAGTACTTC,CASSIGDRVSYEQYF
17,.,TRBD2,TRBJ2-1,TRBV2,TGTGCCAGCAGTGAAACGCGTGCGGGAGGGCCTATGGATGAGCAGTTCTTC,CASSETRAGGPMDEQFF
13,once,TRBD2,TRBJ2-3,TRBV7-6,TGTGCCAGCCAAGCGGGAGGGCGGGATACGCAGTATTTT,CASQAGGRDTQYF
11,.,.,TRBJ2-3,TRBV7-9,TGTGCCAGCAGTCTCACGGATACGCAGTATTTT,CASSLTDTQYF
13,.,TRBD2,TRBJ2-4,TRBV19,TGTGCCAGTACCGACCGGGGGAGGGGCATTCAGTACTTC,CASTDRGRGIQYF
14,.,.,TRBJ1-2,TRBV5-1,TGCGCCAGCAGCGAGTGGACAGCTAACTATGGCTACACCTTC,CASSEWTANYGYTF
16,.,TRBD1,TRBJ2-1,TRBV19,TGTGCCAGTAGTAAGACAGGGTCTTATCCCCTCAATGAGCAGTTCTTC,CASSKTGSYPLNEQFF
18,.,.,TRBJ1-2,TRBV4-2,TGTGCCAGCAGCCAAGATCTATGGGCGAAGGGAATAAGGTATGGCTACACCTTC,CASSQDLWAKGIRYGYTF
15,.,.,TRBJ1-2,TRBV19,TGTGCCAGTACCAAAGACACAGAAAACTTCTATGGCTACACCTTC,CASTKDTENFYGYTF
16,.,.,TRBJ2-3,TRBV5-5,TGTGCCAGCAGCTCCCAGCCTCCTACTAGCACAGATACGCAGTATTTT,CASSSQPPTSTDTQYF
17,.,.,TRBJ2-6,TRBV5-1,TGCGCCAGCAGCTTGGCCAGCATAAGTTCCGGGGCCAACGTCCTGACTTTC,CASSLASISSGANVLTF
16,.,TRBD2,TRBJ2-2,TRBV19,TGTGCCAGTAGTATAGGGTCCAGGGCGGGAGCCGGGGAGCTGTTTTTT,CASSIGSRAGAGELFF
14,.,TRBD2,TRBJ2-1,TRBV27,TGTGCCAGCAGTCTCAGTAGCGGGAGCGCTGAGCAGTTCTTC,CASSLSSGSAEQFF
15,.,TRBD2,TRBJ2-7,TRBV6-5,TGTGCCAGCAGTACTAGCGGGAGTCCCTCCTACGAGCAGTACTTC,CASSTSGSPSYEQYF
17,.,TRBD2,TRBJ2-1,TRBV4-2,TGTGCCAGCAGCCAAGAGGGAGCGGGAGGGCCCTACAATGAGCAGTTCTTC,CASSQEGAGGPYNEQFF
13,.,.,TRBJ1-2,TRBV13,TGTGCCAGCAGCTTCCGGGGGAACTATGGCTACACCTTC,CASSFRGNYGYTF
14,.,.,TRBJ1-5,TRBV19,TGTGCCAGTACCCCTCCTCTCGGCAATCAGCCCCAGCATTTT,CASTPPLGNQPQHF
14,.,TRBD2,TRBJ2-7,TRBV10-2,TGCGCCAGCAGGGCGGGAGGGCCCTTCTCCGAGCAGTACTTC,CASRAGGPFSEQYF
16,.,.,TRBJ2-2,TRBV4-2,TGTGCCAGCAGCCTTGGACATCCACCGGGCACCGGGGAGCTGTTTTTT,CASSLGHPPGTGELFF
13,.,.,TRBJ2-3,TRBV10-2,TGCGCCAGCAAAGTTAGTGGCACAGATACGCAGTATTTT,CASKVSGTDTQYF
15,.,.,TRBJ2-3,TRBV11-3,TGTGCCAGCAGCGTATCGGGAGCGGAGGCAGATACGCAGTATTTT,CASSVSGAEADTQYF
17,few,TRBD1,TRBJ1-2,TRBV28,TGTGCCAGCAGTCTCCGACAGGGCCCGTCCCTTAACTATGGCTACACCTTC,CASSLRQGPSLNYGYTF
15,many,.,TRBJ2-7,TRBV6-1,TGTGCCAGCAGGTTCACTAGCTCCGGCTCCTACGAGCAGTACTTC,CASRFTSSGSYEQYF
14,once,.,TRBJ2-5,TRBV4-2,TGTGCCAGCAGCCACCGTAATCGACGAGAGACCCAGTACTTC,CASSHRNRRETQYF
19,.,.,TRBJ1-3,TRBV27,TGTGCCAGCAGTTTAGATCTTTTGGGGACAAGACCCTCTGGAAACACCATATATTTT,CASSLDLLGTRPSGNTIYF
18,.,TRBD2,TRBJ2-3,TRBV11-2,TGTGCCAGCAGCTTAAGGATCGGACTAGCGGAGAGCACAGATACGCAGTATTTT,CASSLRIGLAESTDTQYF
13,once,.,TRBJ1-1,TRBV15,TGTGCCACCAGCAGAGATGGCACCACTGAAGCTTTCTTT,CATSRDGTTEAFF
13,.,TRBD1,TRBJ2-7,TRBV10-3,TGTGCCATCAATAGGGACAGTTCCTACGAGCAGTACTTC,CAINRDSSYEQYF
15,.,TRBD1,TRBJ2-7,TRBV28,TGTGCCAGCAACAGTCAGGGGGCCTCATTATACGAGCAGTACTTC,CASNSQGASLYEQYF
14,.,.,TRBJ2-5,TRBV5-1,TGCGCCAGTTGGGGTGGAGGATTCCAAGAGACCCAGTACTTC,CASWGGGFQETQYF
15,.,.,TRBJ1-1,TRBV6-5,TGTGCCAGCAGTTACTCCGGTTCTCTTAACACTGAAGCTTTCTTT,CASSYSGSLNTEAFF
15,few,TRBD2,TRBJ2-5,TRBV30,TGTGCCTGGAGCGAACTAGCGGGAGCGGGAGAGACCCAGTACTTC,CAWSELAGAGETQYF
13,.,.,TRBJ1-2,TRBV5-4,TGTGCCAGCAGCTTGGAGTCGGCCGTCGGCTACACCTTC,CASSLESAVGYTF
16,.,TRBD2,TRBJ2-1,TRBV7-2,TGTGCCAGCAGCTTAGTTAGTGCGGGGGGTTACAATGAGCAGTTCTTC,CASSLVSAGGYNEQFF
13,.,TRBD1,TRBJ1-1,TRBV6-1,TGTGCCAGCAGTGGGACAGGGATTGATGAAGCTTTCTTT,CASSGTGIDEAFF
14,.,TRBD2,TRBJ2-2,TRBV6-1,TGTGCCAGCCGGGGACTAGCGGTCACCGGGGAGCTGTTTTTT,CASRGLAVTGELFF
13,.,.,TRBJ2-6,TRBV7-9,TGTGCCAGCAGTACCTCTGGGGCCAACGTCCTGACTTTC,CASSTSGANVLTF
16,.,TRBD2,TRBJ2-1,TRBV5-4,TGTGCCAGCAGCTGGGGTCGGTCTAGCGGGAGTCATGAGCAGTTCTTC,CASSWGRSSGSHEQFF
17,.,.,TRBJ2-7,TRBV25-1,TGTGCCAGCAGTGAAAACCCTTTCAGGGGAGATTCGTACGAGCAGTACTTC,CASSENPFRGDSYEQYF
14,.,.,TRBJ2-1,TRBV9,TGTGCCAGCAGCGTAGGCCGGACGGACAATGAGCAGTTCTTC,CASSVGRTDNEQFF
14,.,.,TRBJ1-5,TRBV5-1,TGCGCCAGCAGCTTGGGGGCCGAAAACGGGCCCCAGCATTTT,CASSLGAENGPQHF
16,.,.,TRBJ1-4,TRBV5-1,TGCGCCAGCTCTGGGGGTTCGGGTGCAACTAATGAAAAACTGTTTTTT,CASSGGSGATNEKLFF
16,.,TRBD1,TRBJ2-6,TRBV29-1,TGCAGCGTTGTGCAGGGGGCCCAGTCTGGGGCCAACGTCCTGACTTTC,CSVVQGAQSGANVLTF
13,.,.,TRBJ1-1,TRBV9,TGTGCCAGCAGCGTAGACCAGAACACTGAAGCTTTCTTT,CASSVDQNTEAFF
16,few,.,TRBJ2-2,TRBV13,TGTGCCAGCAGCTTAGCAGGGCCGGGGAACACCGGGGAGCTGTTTTTT,CASSLAGPGNTGELFF
16,.,TRBD1,TRBJ2-7,TRBV5-1,TGCGCCAGCAGCTTAAATGGACAGGGGGCATCTTACGAGCAGTACTTC,CASSLNGQGASYEQYF
16,.,.,TRBJ2-1,TRBV10-3,TGTGCCATCAGTGAGCTAGCCAGGATCAGCTACAATGAGCAGTTCTTC,CAISELARISYNEQFF
14,once,.,TRBJ2-7,TRBV28,TGTGCCAGCAGTTCCGGGACACTACCTTACGAGCAGTACTTC,CASSSGTLPYEQYF
15,.,.,TRBJ1-5,TRBV18,TGTGCCAGCTCACCGGACAGCCATAGCAATCAGCCCCAGCATTTT,CASSPDSHSNQPQHF
13,.,.,TRBJ1-2,TRBV28,TGTGCCAGCAGCCCTGGACGGGACTATGGCTACACCTTC,CASSPGRDYGYTF
13,.,TRBD1,TRBJ1-5,TRBV29-1,TGCAGCGTAGGACAGGGCCTAAATCAGCCCCAGCATTTT,CSVGQGLNQPQHF